The 10 T cell receptor beta chains given below trace back to one sample, sequenced in a study of shared clonotypes between healthy human individuals. TCRdb's table, derived via immunoSEQ multiplex PCR, lists solely in-frame clones and lacks some. The sample shows over a million clones, approximately 96% of them seen only once. The sample comprised naive CD4+ T cells sorted from blood. The subset here: CD45RA+ positively selected. These receptors came from a young man in good health.

The chain couples TRBV5-4 to TRBJ2-1; 7 positions match TRBD2. Losses at the gene ends were 1 base for V and 1 base for J; bases not matched to a gene: 5. There are 16 residues in the CDR3. Looked up from germline, CDR1 is SGHNT and CDR2 is YYREEE (reference sequence). The CDR3 DNA is TGTGCCAGCAGCTTGAAAACTAGCGCGTCCTACAATGAGCAGTTCTTC. Translated, it gives CASSLKTSASYNEQFF. The full variable domain, rest sourced from reference TRBV5-4 and TRBJ2-1, is ETGVTQSPTHLIKTRGQQVTLRCSSQSGHNTVSWYQQALGQGPQFIFQYYREEENGRGNFPPRFSGLQFPNYSSELNVNALELDDSALYLCASSLKTSASYNEQFFGPGTRLTVL.

The chain uses TRBV10-2 and TRBJ1-1; tentative D call: TRBD1 (5 bases). This CDR3 is built from 11 residues. V dropped 8 bases and J dropped 7 bases, with 11 bases sitting between them. Germline values: CDR1 WSHSY, CDR2 SAAADI. CDR3 sequence: CASAQALEAFF. The CDR3, as DNA: TGCGCCAGCGCACAGGCCCTTGAAGCTTTCTTT.

The V call is TRBV28, the J call TRBJ2-3; possible D gene TRBD1, 6 bases. Trimming cost V 3 bases and J 1 base, with 17 bases left between them. CDR1 is MDHEN, CDR2 SYDVKM, per germline. The CDR3 loop spans 17 amino acids. The CDR3 DNA reads TGTGCCAGCAGTTTGGTCTGGGGGCAGAGCGGCACAGATACGCAGTATTTT. Translating gives CASSLVWGQSGTDTQYF.

The chain employs TRBV4-3 and TRBJ2-1; a weak D match, TRBD2 (5 bases). Germline CDR1 is LGHNA and CDR2 is YSLEER. Trimming removed 0 bases at V and 15 bases at J, with 15 bases between. The CDR3 length is 13 residues. CDR3 sequence (DNA): TGCGCCAGCAGCCAAGATCGGGGTACAGACACGTTCTTC. It codes for CASSQDRGTDTFF.

This sequence joins TRBV28 and TRBJ2-3; 8 bases line up with TRBD2. This CDR3 spans 19 amino acids. CDR1 is MDHEN, CDR2 SYDVKM, per germline. Unmatched junction bases numbered 16, after V lost 4 bases and J lost 1 base. CDR3 DNA: TGTGCCAGCAGTTCTCTAGGCCGATCCGGGACTAGGGGCACAGATACGCAGTATTTT. It is translated as CASSSLGRSGTRGTDTQYF.

The V call is TRBV19, the J call TRBJ2-2, with 7 positions matching TRBD2. The CDR3 has 14 amino acids. From germline, CDR1 is LNHDA and CDR2 SQIVND (reference sequence). The trim removed 11 bases at V and 1 base at J, leaving 7 bases unmatched. Written as DNA, the CDR3 is TGTGCCTGTGCTGCGGGGGTGAACACCGGGGAGCTGTTTTTT. Translation gives CACAAGVNTGELFF.

This rearrangement joins TRBV18 to TRBJ1-2; no clear D. Germline V gene data show CDR1 as KGHSH and CDR2 as LQKENI. CDR3 length: 14 amino acids. Trimming took off 3 bases at V and 0 bases at J, with 8 bases between the two ends. In nucleotides, the CDR3 is TGTGCCAGCTCACCGAAAGGACCTAACTATGGCTACACCTTC. Its protein product is CASSPKGPNYGYTF.

V and J are TRBV5-6 and TRBJ2-5; 7 bases line up with TRBD2. V lost 2 bases and J lost 5; bases outside the gene matches: 6. The CDR3 sequence is 14 residues long. Per the germline V gene, CDR1 is SGHDT and CDR2 is YYEEEE. CDR3 sequence (DNA): TGTGCCAGCAGCTTTCGGGGGGTCTTCGAGACCCAGTACTTC. Its protein product is CASSFRGVFETQYF.

The chain recombines TRBV14 with TRBJ2-1; tentatively, D is TRBD1 (6 bases). V was pared by 4 bases and J by 2 bases, with 12 bases between. Germline loops: CDR1 SGHDN, CDR2 FVKESK. The CDR3 contains 15 residues. The CDR3, as DNA: TGTGCCAGCAGCCGCAGGGGTCCTACCTACAATGAGCAGTTCTTC. It is translated as CASSRRGPTYNEQFF.

This rearrangement joins TRBV19 to TRBJ2-7; D unclear. V was clipped by 6 bases and J by 4 bases, with 25 bases between them. Looked up from germline, CDR1 is LNHDA and CDR2 is SQIVND (reference sequence). This CDR3 spans 17 amino acids. CDR3 protein: CASSPTAPIRPIYEQYF. In DNA, the CDR3 is TGTGCCAGTAGCCCGACTGCACCCATCCGACCCATATACGAGCAGTACTTC.